These 9 T cell receptor beta chains came from one sample sequenced in a study of CD8+CD57+ T cells in acquired aplastic anemia (dated by TCRdb to about 2018). Sequencing was carried out with an Illumina HiSeq 2000. Genomic DNA was used as template for profiling of TCR beta VDJ combinations and CDR3 sequences. TCRdb passed the public sequencing reads through fastp at Q25 and MiXCR, retaining productive beta sequences. Identical CDR3 protein sequences are pooled into one entry, listed with their most common genes and DNA. Recorded for this sample are over 150,000 distinct CDR3 sequences; about two thirds of them occurred a single time. 40% to 60% of the sample lies in the top ten. The patients picked for sequencing were ones in whom flow cytometry had shown an expansion of CD8+CD57+ cells. The source material was sorted CD4+, CD8+, or CD8+CD57+ T cells (not recorded which) from PBMCs. The receptor source for this set is a human donor with aplastic anemia.

The CDR3 spells CASSLGARHEKLFF. Here the CDR3 DNA reads TGTGCCAGCAGCTTGGGGGCGAGGCATGAAAAACTGTTTTTT. V and J are TRBV5-6 and TRBJ1-4; D remains ambiguous. V was trimmed by 0 bases and J by 6 bases, leaving 9 bases between them. Germline values: CDR1 SGHDT, CDR2 YYEEEE. CDR3 length: 14 amino acids. The full variable domain, in which reference TRBV5-6 and TRBJ1-4 provide the parts outside the CDR3, is DAGVTQSPTHLIKTRGQQVTLRCSPKSGHDTVSWYQQALGQGPQFIFQYYEEEERQRGNFPDRFSGHQFPNYSSELNVNALLLGDSALYLCASSLGARHEKLFFGSGTQLSVL.

This clonotype was counted at least ten times. The chain employs TRBV5-1 and TRBJ1-2; 11 positions match TRBD1. The V segment lost 5 bases and the J segment 1 base; nucleotides outside the gene matches: 4. The CDR3 spans 15 residues. Germline CDR1 reads SGHRS; CDR2 reads YFSETQ. The CDR3 nucleotides read TGCGCCAGCAGTTCCGGGACAGGGGGTAACTATGGCTACACCTTC. As protein: CASSSGTGGNYGYTF.

Many counts were recorded for this clonotype. V usage is TRBV20-1 and J usage is TRBJ1-5, with 11 bases identical to TRBD1. There are 15 residues in the CDR3. Germline V gene lookup returns CDR1 DFQATT and CDR2 SNEGSKA (reference sequence). The ends lost 3 bases at V and 6 bases at J; junction bases unmatched: 7. The CDR3 DNA reads TGCAGTGCTAGGGACAGGGGGCAAGAAAGTCAGCCCCAGCATTTT. This gives the protein CSARDRGQESQPQHF.

To note about this clonotype: One end of the junction varies from germline; a read error may be responsible. This chain links TRBV7-4 with TRBJ2-7; 14 bases agree with TRBD2. Per germline, CDR1 SGHVT and CDR2 SQSDAQ. The CDR3 extends over 16 amino acids. Here the CDR3 DNA reads TGTGCCAGCAGCTTACGCGGGACTAGCGGGGGTTACGAGCAGCACTTC. Translating it yields CASSLRGTSGGYEQHF.

Here the CDR3 DNA reads TGTGCCAGCAGTGAAGGACTAGCGGGGAAATACGAGCAGTACTTC. Protein product: CASSEGLAGKYEQYF. This chain uses TRBV2 with TRBJ2-7, with 11 bases that match TRBD2. CDR3 length equals 15 residues. The germline V gene encodes CDR1 SNHLY and CDR2 FYNNEI. V shed 1 base, J shed 4 bases, and the junction held 3 bases outside the gene matches.

The rearrangement links TRBV5-5 to TRBJ1-1; TRBD1 agrees at 7 bases. The CDR3 is 15 residues long. The V gene's germline CDR1 is SGHKS and CDR2 YYEKEE (reference sequence). Trimming removed 2 bases from V and 2 bases from J; junction bases left unmatched: 6. In DNA form, the CDR3 reads TGTGCCAGCAGCTTTGACCGACAGGGTAACACTGAAGCTTTCTTT. Protein sequence: CASSFDRQGNTEAFF. Based on the CDR3 plus reference TRBV5-5 and TRBJ1-1, the full variable domain is DAGVTQSPTHLIKTRGQQVTLRCSPISGHKSVSWYQQVLGQGPQFIFQYYEKEERGRGNFPDRFSARQFPNYSSELNVNALLLGDSALYLCASSFDRQGNTEAFFGQGTRLTVV.

The chain has TRBV7-8 and TRBJ2-5; D remains ambiguous. Germline V gene lookup returns CDR1 SGHVS and CDR2 FQNEAQ. The CDR3 has 12 residues. Trimming pared 5 bases from V and 5 bases from J, leaving 9 bases between. The CDR3 region has the DNA TGTGCCAGCAGCGTGGTCAGGGAGACCCAGTACTTC. It translates to CASSVVRETQYF.

This clonotype was seen only a few times. The chain joins TRBV6-4 to TRBJ2-3; D is perhaps TRBD2 (6 bases). The CDR3 is 14 residues long. V gave up 2 bases and J gave up 0 bases, with 6 bases separating them. Germline CDR1 is MRHNA and CDR2 is SNTAGT. CDR3 protein: CASSDGTSTDTQYF. CDR3 coding DNA: TGTGCCAGCAGTGACGGGACTAGCACAGATACGCAGTATTTT.

The chain links TRBV29-1 to TRBJ1-6; TRBD1 matches 8 bases. The CDR3 consists of 15 residues. Germline CDR1 and CDR2: SQVTM and ANQGSEA. J lost 6 bases, V lost 6 bases, and 10 bases had no gene match. The CDR3 spells CSVDPGQAGNSPLHF. The CDR3 coding sequence is TGCAGCGTCGACCCGGGACAGGCCGGTAATTCACCCCTCCACTTT.